This TCR beta chain was found in a study of cytomegalovirus exposure and HLA in healthy donors. Findings and caveats of the study: Fewer N-insertions than the roughly 700-donor mean were reportedly shown by an Asian-associated ancestry cluster in a later analysis. According to an earlier analysis, most TCR beta V segments yielded productive rearrangements about 90% or about 30% of the time. Analysis performed later showed TCR beta chains linked to HLA being more clonally expanded than equally common others. Cytomegalovirus-associated TCR beta chains were listed, numbering roughly 150.

The PCR ran on 60 Vbeta and 13 Jbeta primers. Sequencing used immunoSEQ multiplex PCR; TCRdb keeps in-frame clones, though not all of them. The table has around 120,000 clones, about 81% seen once; the top ten hold over 4.5%. CDR3 length: 15 amino acids. CDR1 and CDR2 (germline): SGHVS, FQNEAQ. V was pared by 2 bases and J by 0 bases, with 8 bases between. Note on this clone: Its antigen remains unidentified.

The chain links TRBV7-8 to TRBJ1-3; D uncertain. Sequencing input: PBMCs. The sequence was collected from a woman aged 40 to 55 in good health and CMV-seropositive. The CDR3 DNA sequence: TGTGCCAGCAGCTTATCGGTAAACTCTGGAAACACCATATATTTT. It encodes CASSLSVNSGNTIYF.